A single sample is the source of the 21 T cell receptor beta chains below, sequenced in a study of blood T cell repertoires in COVID-19. Some clones are missing from TCRdb's copy, which holds only in-frame ones; the method was immunoSEQ multiplex PCR. The data contain about 430,000 clones, 70% to 90% of them singletons. Specimen: PBMCs or T cells enriched from blood (not recorded which). The source is a woman in her late teens or twenties who had been exposed to COVID-19.

The chain recombines TRBV15 with TRBJ2-3; 9 nucleotides line up with TRBD2. CDR1 and CDR2 (germline): LNHNV, YYDKDF (reference sequence). J gave up 6 bases and V 0 bases, and 7 bases lay outside the gene matches. The CDR3 extends over 16 amino acids. CDR3 bases: TGTGCCACCAGCAGAGATGCGGGGGGGGCCCCGGATACGCAGTATTTT. This sequence encodes CATSRDAGGAPDTQYF.

This chain joins TRBV19 and TRBJ2-7, with TRBD1 matching 10 bases. This CDR3 region has 18 residues. Trimming cost V 4 bases and J 2 bases; bases outside gene matches: 14. Germline V lookup: CDR1 LNHDA, CDR2 SQIVND (reference sequence). In DNA form, the CDR3 reads TGTGCCAGTAGTAACCGGGACAGGGGTGATCATTACCCCTACGAGCAGTACTTC. Amino acid sequence: CASSNRDRGDHYPYEQYF.

The chain is built from TRBV18 and TRBJ1-2; the D is unclear. V was clipped by 3 bases and J by 1 base, with 12 bases between them. The CDR3 sequence is 15 residues long. In germline, CDR1 is KGHSH, CDR2 LQKENI. In DNA form, the CDR3 reads TGTGCCAGCTCACCGGGGTTCGGGAGTAACTATGGCTACACCTTC. It is translated as CASSPGFGSNYGYTF. Full variable domain (rest looked up from reference TRBV18 and TRBJ1-2): NAGVMQNPRHLVRRRGQEARLRCSPMKGHSHVYWYRQLPEEGLKFMVYLQKENIIDESGMPKERFSAEFPKEGPSILRIQQVVRGDSAAYFCASSPGFGSNYGYTFGSGTRLTVV.

The chain couples TRBV7-3 to TRBJ2-3; 13 nucleotides agree with TRBD2. Germline trimming cut 5 bases from V and 0 bases from J; bases unmatched to any gene: 2. The CDR3 extends over 16 amino acids. From germline, CDR1 is SGHTA and CDR2 FQGTGA. The CDR3: CASSRGLAGSTDTQYF. The CDR3 DNA reads as TGTGCCAGCAGCCGGGGACTAGCGGGGAGCACAGATACGCAGTATTTT. Based on the CDR3 plus reference TRBV7-3 and TRBJ2-3, the full variable domain is GAGVSQTPSNKVTEKGKYVELRCDPISGHTALYWYRQSLGQGPEFLIYFQGTGAADDSGLPNDRFFAVRPEGSVSTLKIQRTERGDSAVYLCASSRGLAGSTDTQYFGPGTRLTVL.

The chain employs TRBV18 and TRBJ1-2; D unresolved. There are 14 residues in the CDR3. Germline CDR1 and CDR2: KGHSH and LQKENI. The ends were cut back, 4 bases at V and 1 base at J, with 10 bases in the middle. The CDR3, as DNA: TGTGCCAGCTCACTCCTCCCAGATAACTATGGCTACACCTTC. As protein: CASSLLPDNYGYTF.

The rearrangement links TRBV6-5 to TRBJ1-6, with 9 bases lining up with TRBD1. Germline CDR1 reads MNHEY; CDR2 reads SVGAGI. This CDR3 region has 14 residues. V dropped 6 bases and J dropped 9; count of bases not matched to a gene: 6. The CDR3 region is CASRGQGGGSPLHF. CDR3 nucleotide sequence: TGTGCCAGCAGGGGACAGGGAGGTGGTTCACCCCTCCACTTT.

The chain combines TRBV13 with TRBJ2-3; 9 nucleotides agree with TRBD1. CDR1 is PRHDT and CDR2 is FYEKMQ in the germline V gene (reference sequence). With 5 bases clipped from V and 4 bases from J, the junction kept 10 bases outside the gene matches. This CDR3 contains 16 residues. This chain's CDR3 is CASSARDRVGADTQYF. The CDR3 DNA reads TGTGCCAGCAGCGCCCGGGACAGGGTTGGGGCAGATACGCAGTATTTT.

The genes are TRBV5-5 and TRBJ1-1; weak D call: TRBD1 (6 bases). Trimming cost V 1 base and J 0 bases, with 10 bases left between them. The CDR3 totals 15 residues. Germline V gene data show CDR1 as SGHKS and CDR2 as YYEKEE (reference sequence). The CDR3 DNA follows: TGTGCCAGCAGCTTGACAGGGATGATGAACACTGAAGCTTTCTTT. Translation: CASSLTGMMNTEAFF.

The genes are TRBV7-8 and TRBJ1-3; D call uncertain. The CDR3 length is 13 residues. Trimming cost V 1 base and J 5 bases, with 6 bases left between them. The V gene's germline CDR1 is SGHVS and CDR2 FQNEAQ. The CDR3 region is CASSLVGRNTIYF. Written as DNA, the CDR3 is TGTGCCAGCAGCTTAGTCGGGAGAAACACCATATATTTT.

The count of this clone is one. V and J are TRBV28 and TRBJ1-2; 12 bases match TRBD1. The V and J ends lost 5 bases and 4 bases, in that order; junction bases with no gene match: 14. The CDR3 is 18 residues long. CDR1 MDHEN and CDR2 SYDVKM come from the germline V gene. DNA of the CDR3: TGTGCCAGCAGTCCCGAGGGGACAGGGGGCAGGGTTGGCTATGGCTACACCTTC. This encodes CASSPEGTGGRVGYGYTF.

This clone was observed many times. This chain joins TRBV5-1 and TRBJ1-4; no reliable D call. Germline assignment: CDR1 SGHRS and CDR2 YFSETQ. The V gene lost 4 bases and the J gene lost 7 bases, with 17 bases spanning the gap. The CDR3 sequence is 15 residues long. For the CDR3, the DNA is TGCGCCAGCAGCCTCGGAGGGAGCATGTCTGAAAAACTGTTTTTT. Translated, it gives CASSLGGSMSEKLFF. The complete variable domain, with remaining parts taken from reference TRBV5-1 and TRBJ1-4, reads KAGVTQTPRYLIKTRGQQVTLSCSPISGHRSVSWYQQTPGQGLQFLFEYFSETQRNKGNFPGRFSGRQFSNSRSEMNVSTLELGDSALYLCASSLGGSMSEKLFFGSGTQLSVL.

This chain uses TRBV6-5 with TRBJ2-7; D perhaps matches TRBD2 (6 bases). Deletions cut 6 bases from V and 3 bases from J, with 9 bases between. There are 12 residues in the CDR3. In germline, CDR1 is MNHEY, CDR2 SVGAGI. The CDR3 protein is CASRQAGYEQYF. Here the CDR3 DNA reads TGTGCCAGCAGACAAGCGGGCTACGAGCAGTACTTC.

The rearrangement joins TRBV2 to TRBJ1-5, with D possibly matching TRBD1 (5 bases). Germline lookup yields CDR1 SNHLY and CDR2 FYNNEI. The V end was cut by 5 bases, the J end by 9 bases, with 23 bases between. CDR3 size: 16 residues. For the CDR3, the DNA is TGTGCCAGCAGTAAGCTAAGATCAGGGTTTTCGGGGCCCCAGCATTTT. As protein: CASSKLRSGFSGPQHF. Full variable domain (remainder filled in from reference TRBV2 and TRBJ1-5): EPEVTQTPSHQVTQMGQEVILRCVPISNHLYFYWYRQILGQKVEFLVSFYNNEISEKSEIFDDQFSVERPDGSNFTLKIRSTKLEDSAMYFCASSKLRSGFSGPQHFGDGTRLSIL.

The chain recombines TRBV7-2 with TRBJ2-1, with 9 bases fitting TRBD1. The CDR3 is 15 amino acids. V lost 6 bases, J lost 5 bases, and 8 bases stayed unmatched. CDR1 is SGHTA and CDR2 is FQGNSA in the germline V gene. CDR3 in amino acids: CASSEPGQGHNEQFF. The DNA for the CDR3 is TGTGCCAGCAGTGAACCGGGACAGGGCCACAATGAGCAGTTCTTC.

V and J are TRBV28 and TRBJ1-4, with a tentative D call TRBD1 (5 bases). Looked up from germline, CDR1 is MDHEN and CDR2 is SYDVKM. The CDR3 is 13 amino acids. The V end lost 10 bases, the J end lost 7 bases, and 16 bases lay between the germline ends. CDR3: CATHGQLGEKLFF. The CDR3 bases are TGTGCCACCCACGGACAATTAGGTGAAAAACTGTTTTTT.

This clone was seen only once. This specimen includes other DNA sequences encoding the same CDR3. This sequence joins TRBV6-5 and TRBJ2-3; TRBD2 matches at 11 bases. The CDR3 is made up of 14 amino acids. Germline V gene lookup returns CDR1 MNHEY and CDR2 SVGAGI. V gave up 6 bases and J gave up 5 bases; unmatched junction bases: 4. The CDR3 loop is CASSLGLAGDTQYF. Written as DNA, the CDR3 is TGTGCCAGCAGCCTCGGACTAGCGGGAGATACGCAGTATTTT.

The V call is TRBV11-1, the J call TRBJ1-1, with D perhaps TRBD1 (5 bases). In germline, CDR1 is SGHAT, CDR2 FQDESV (reference sequence). Trimming cost V 5 bases and J 5 bases, with 12 bases left between them. This CDR3 is built from 13 residues. The CDR3 here is CASSDNPGTEAFF. The CDR3 DNA reads as TGTGCCAGCAGCGATAACCCAGGGACTGAAGCTTTCTTT.

The chain joins TRBV7-3 to TRBJ2-4; tentatively, D is TRBD2 (7 bases). V was clipped by 6 bases and J by 2 bases, with 14 bases between them. The germline gives CDR1 SGHTA, CDR2 FQGTGA. The CDR3 totals 15 residues. CDR3 nucleotide sequence: TGTGCCAGCAGGAGAGGGGGGGAGCCCAAAAACATTCAGTACTTC. It codes for CASRRGGEPKNIQYF.

The gene calls are TRBV3-1 (or the pseudogene TRBV3-2) and TRBJ2-2, with TRBD2 matching 12 bases. The germline V gene has CDR1 LGHDT and CDR2 YNNKEL (reference sequence). CDR3 length: 18 residues. The V and J ends lost 4 bases and 5 bases, in that order; junction bases with no gene match: 11. The CDR3 DNA reads TGTGCCAGCAGCCTCAACCCTAGCGGGAGGGCCGGGACCGGGGAGCTGTTTTTT. This gives the protein CASSLNPSGRAGTGELFF.

The V gene is TRBV4-1, the J gene TRBJ1-2, with 9 nucleotides matching TRBD1. Germline V gene data show CDR1 as MGHRA and CDR2 as YSYEKL. Germline trimming cut 6 bases from V and 6 bases from J; bases unmatched to any gene: 11. The CDR3 covers 15 residues. CDR3 sequence: CASRPAGTGINGYTF. The CDR3 DNA reads as TGCGCCAGCAGACCGGCAGGGACAGGGATAAATGGCTACACCTTC.

This chain connects TRBV6-1 to TRBJ2-7; 11 positions agree with TRBD2. The CDR3 spans 13 residues. V shed 7 bases, J shed 4 bases, and the junction held 3 bases outside the gene matches. Germline V gene sequence: CDR1 MNHNS, CDR2 SASEGT. The chain's CDR3 is CASKGLAVYEQYF. As DNA, the CDR3 is TGTGCCAGCAAGGGACTAGCGGTTTACGAGCAGTACTTC.